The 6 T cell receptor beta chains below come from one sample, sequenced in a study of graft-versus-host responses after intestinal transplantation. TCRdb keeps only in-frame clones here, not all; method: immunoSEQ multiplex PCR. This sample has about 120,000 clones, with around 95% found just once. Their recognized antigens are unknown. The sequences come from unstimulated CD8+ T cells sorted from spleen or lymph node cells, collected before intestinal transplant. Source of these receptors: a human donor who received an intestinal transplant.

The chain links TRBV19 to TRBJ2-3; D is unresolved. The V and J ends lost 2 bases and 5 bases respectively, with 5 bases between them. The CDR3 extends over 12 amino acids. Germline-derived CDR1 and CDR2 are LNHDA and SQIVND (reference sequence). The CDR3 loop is CASSISQDTQYF. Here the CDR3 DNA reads TGTGCCAGTAGTATATCCCAAGATACGCAGTATTTT.

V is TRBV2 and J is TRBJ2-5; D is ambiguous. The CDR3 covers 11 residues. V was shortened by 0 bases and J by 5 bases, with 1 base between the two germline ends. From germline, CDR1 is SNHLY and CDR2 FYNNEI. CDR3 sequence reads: CASSEAETQYF. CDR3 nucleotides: TGTGCCAGCAGTGAAGCTGAGACCCAGTACTTC.

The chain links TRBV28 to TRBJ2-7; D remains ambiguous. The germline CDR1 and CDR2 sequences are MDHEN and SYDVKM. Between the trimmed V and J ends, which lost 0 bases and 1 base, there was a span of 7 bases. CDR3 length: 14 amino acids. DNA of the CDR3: TGTGCCAGCAGTTTATGGCGGTATTCCTACGAGCAGTACTTC. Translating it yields CASSLWRYSYEQYF.

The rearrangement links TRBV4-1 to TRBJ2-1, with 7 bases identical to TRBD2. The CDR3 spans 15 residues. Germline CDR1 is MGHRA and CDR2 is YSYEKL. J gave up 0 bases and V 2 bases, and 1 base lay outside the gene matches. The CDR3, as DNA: TGCGCCAGCAGCCAATCTAGCGGCTCCTACAATGAGCAGTTCTTC. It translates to CASSQSSGSYNEQFF.

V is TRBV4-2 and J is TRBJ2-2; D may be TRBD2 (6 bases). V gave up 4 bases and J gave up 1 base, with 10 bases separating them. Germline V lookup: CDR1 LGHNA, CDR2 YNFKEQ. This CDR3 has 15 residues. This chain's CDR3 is CASSPKGGNTGELFF. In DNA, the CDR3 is TGTGCCAGCAGCCCCAAGGGAGGGAACACCGGGGAGCTGTTTTTT.

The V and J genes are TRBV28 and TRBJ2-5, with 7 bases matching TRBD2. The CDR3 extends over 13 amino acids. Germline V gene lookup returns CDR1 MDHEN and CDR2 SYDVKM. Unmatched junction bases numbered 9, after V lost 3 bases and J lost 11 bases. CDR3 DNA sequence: TGTGCCAGCAGTTTCTCTGGACGGGAGGAGCAGTACTTC. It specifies CASSFSGREEQYF.